This TCR beta chain was captured by sequencing in a study of graft-versus-host responses after intestinal transplantation. On the study more broadly: Each recipient received anti-thymocyte globulin induction, then tacrolimus and steroids for 2 to 3 years. Points from the study as a whole: Peak GvH clone levels in circulation were associated with early post-transplant HvG declines.

Points on this clone: Its target is not known.

Profiled with immunoSEQ multiplex PCR; TCRdb holds only in-frame clones, not every one. The table shows tens of thousands of clones, with 75% to 95% occurring only once. Germline values: CDR1 PRHDT, CDR2 FYEKMQ (reference sequence). V lost 6 bases and J lost 3, with 17 bases in between. CDR3 length: 16 residues. This clonotype originated in a human patient who received an intestinal transplant, so some T cells may come from the graft donor. The chain uses TRBV13 and TRBJ2-2; D remains ambiguous. This sample comprised PBMCs, obtained 314 days after intestinal transplant. Here the CDR3 DNA reads TGTGCCAGCAGAGATATAGGAGTGGGTTACACCGGGGAGCTGTTTTTT. It codes for CASRDIGVGYTGELFF.